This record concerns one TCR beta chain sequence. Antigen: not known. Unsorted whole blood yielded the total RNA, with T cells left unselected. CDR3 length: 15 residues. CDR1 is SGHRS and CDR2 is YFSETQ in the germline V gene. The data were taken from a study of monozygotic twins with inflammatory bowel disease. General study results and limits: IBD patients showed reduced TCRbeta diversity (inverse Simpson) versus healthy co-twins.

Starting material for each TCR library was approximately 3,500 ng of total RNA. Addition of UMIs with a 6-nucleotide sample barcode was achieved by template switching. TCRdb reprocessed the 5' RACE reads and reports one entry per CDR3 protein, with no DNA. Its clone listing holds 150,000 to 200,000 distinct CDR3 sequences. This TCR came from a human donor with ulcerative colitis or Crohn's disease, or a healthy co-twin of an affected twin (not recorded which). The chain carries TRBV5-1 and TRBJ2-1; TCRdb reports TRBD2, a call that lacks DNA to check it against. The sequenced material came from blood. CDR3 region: CASSSGLASYNEQFF. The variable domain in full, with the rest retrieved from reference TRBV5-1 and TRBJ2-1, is KAGVTQTPRYLIKTRGQQVTLSCSPISGHRSVSWYQQTPGQGLQFLFEYFSETQRNKGNFPGRFSGRQFSNSRSEMNVSTLELGDSALYLCASSSGLASYNEQFFGPGTRLTVL.